This T cell receptor (beta chain) was sequenced for a study of early stage breast cancer tumors. Across the whole study: ER+/PR+/HER2- status applied to about 70% of the 16 invasive breast tumors. Whole-study findings and limits: Tumor and normal breast were distinguished via blood comparison in about 85% of the 16 patients.

To note about this clone: What it binds is not known.

Method: immunoSEQ multiplex PCR; TCRdb's copy keeps in-frame clones and lacks some. The data contain 69,000 or so clones, roughly 80% of them seen just once; the ten biggest clones take up roughly 4.7%. The ends lost 6 bases at V and 6 bases at J; junction bases unmatched: 5. This CDR3 contains 13 residues. Germline V lookup: CDR1 KGHSH, CDR2 LQKENI. This sequence joins TRBV18 and TRBJ1-2, with TRBD1 identical over 9 bases. The clonotype comes from a person in their 40s with breast cancer. Material: blood. CDR3 nucleotides: TGTGCCAGCTCGCCTACAGGGGGCGATGGCTACACCTTC. This codes for CASSPTGGDGYTF.